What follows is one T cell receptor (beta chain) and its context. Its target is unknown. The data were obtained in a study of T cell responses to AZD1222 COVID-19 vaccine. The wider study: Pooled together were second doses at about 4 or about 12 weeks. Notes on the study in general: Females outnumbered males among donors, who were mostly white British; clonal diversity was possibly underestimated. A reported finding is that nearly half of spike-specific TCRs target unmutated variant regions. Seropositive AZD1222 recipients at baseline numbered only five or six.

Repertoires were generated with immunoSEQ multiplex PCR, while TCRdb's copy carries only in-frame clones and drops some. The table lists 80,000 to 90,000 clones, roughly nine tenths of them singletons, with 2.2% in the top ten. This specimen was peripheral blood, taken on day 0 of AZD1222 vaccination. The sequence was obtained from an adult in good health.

CDR3 in amino acids: CASSSQGWTQYF. The CDR3 coding sequence is TGTGCCAGTAGTTCACAGGGGTGGACGCAGTATTTT. The gene calls are TRBV19 and TRBJ2-3; 7 bases match TRBD1. Germline V lookup: CDR1 LNHDA, CDR2 SQIVND (reference sequence). After removal of 5 bases from V and 9 bases from J, the junction contained 5 bases not matched to a gene. The CDR3 has 12 amino acids.